Described below is a single TCR beta chain sequence and its context. What antigen it recognizes has not been identified. Base qualities are not provided; no much larger clone lies one nucleotide away. The data were obtained in a study of T cell responses to AZD1222 COVID-19 vaccine (TCRdb year 2021). Broadly, across the study: AZD1222 recipients whose second dose came at about 4 weeks and those whose second dose came at about 12 weeks were combined into one group, since spike-specific TCR depth and breadth did not differ between the two schedules. Trial participants were enrolled by age into 18-55, 56-69 and 70-plus year subgroups, with roughly 160, 29 and 62 TCR-sequenced participants respectively. TCR sequencing was performed for over 230 trial participants, of whom 200 to 210 were given two doses of AZD1222 and approximately 25 were given two doses of MenACWY control vaccine. Study-wide findings and limitations: Reportedly, almost half of the unique spike-specific TCRs recognized epitopes lying outside the regions that are mutated in the B.1.351 and B.1.1.7 variants. Conclusions about previously exposed vaccinees are limited, since just five to seven AZD1222 recipients were seropositive for SARS-CoV-2 at baseline. The vaccine-associated CD4 TCRs covered the entire spike protein, and the dominant responses fell in regions 160-218 and 743-854. Because no samples from the day 14 peak response were available, repertoires could be characterized only after the peak T cell response. After two AZD1222 doses, spike-specific TCR breadth and depth were significantly higher than at day 0 and than in MenACWY recipients. The 56-69-year group was small, and its depth increase did not reach significance, likely because of low power. Participants were mostly white British and included more females than males, and it was suggested by the authors that clonal diversity may have been underestimated.

The sample's time point label, in plain terms: baseline before first vaccination. Samples from vaccinated people were obtained from the UK trials COV001 and COV002, which included a single-blind randomized controlled phase 2/3 trial of AZD1222 (ChAdOx1 nCoV-19) in healthy adults. For TCRbeta chain sequencing, PBMC samples were collected from trial participants at day 0 and at day 28 after the second dose. Reading from cysteine to phenylalanine, the CDR3 counts 21 amino acids. Only the CDR3 region is kept as DNA, spanning 63 bases read in frame from base 1. V ends up 4 bases short and J 0 bases short, with an unmatched junction base count of 15. The germline V gene yields MDHEN for CDR1 and SYDVKM for CDR2. The CDR3 regions of human TCRbeta chains were subjected to immunosequencing. In the source study's methods: Repertoire TCRs were checked for matches against a reference library of SARS-CoV-2-specific TCRs that had been generated using the MIRA antigen-specificity platform. Breadth was defined as the fraction of unique TCRs that were SARS-CoV-2-associated. Depth was defined as the fraction of total T cells that were SARS-CoV-2-associated. Each spike-specific TCR was assigned to its reactive spike region and to a CD4 or CD8 class using the MIRA data. Log10-transformed breadth and depth values were compared by one-way ANOVA with Sidak's multiple comparisons tests. The table was pulled from immuneACCESS by TCRdb, which kept in-frame rearrangements only. Such tables lose some clones; where checked, under half of the loss comes from unresolved V genes, and the rest has no known cause. Clonal size and the V and J genes are those of that table, whereas D and trimming came from the DNA. Present in this sample are more than 110,000 clones, about nine tenths of which were seen just once. Of the sample, about 5% is held by the ten largest clones.

The chain links TRBV28 with TRBJ2-1, with 13 bases aligning to TRBD2. The receptor was derived from an adult in good health. Material: peripheral blood, obtained on day 0 of AZD1222 vaccination. DNA sequence: TGTGCCAGCAGTTCAGGGACACCGAGGACTAGCGGGAGCCTCTCCTACAATGAGCAGTTCTTC. This is translated as CASSSGTPRTSGSLSYNEQFF.